Below, one T cell receptor beta chain is given with its context. This sample is drawn from a study of blood T cell repertoires in COVID-19. About the study: PBMCs, B-cell-depleted T cells, or T cells were the source of the cDNA or gDNA that made up the material.

As originally analysed: Reference gene primer amplification gave nucleated cell count estimates. Sequencing was performed with immunoSEQ multiplex PCR; in TCRdb, only in-frame clones are kept and a portion is missing. V and J calls and clone size are copied from that table; D and trimming were computed from the DNA. The data contain roughly 87,000 clones, approximately 84% of them singletons. Per the germline V gene, CDR1 is LGHDT and CDR2 is YNNKEL (reference sequence). Trimming took 5 bases from V and 2 from J, leaving 9 bases between them. The CDR3 has 13 residues. The genes are TRBV3-1 (or the pseudogene TRBV3-2) and TRBJ1-2; no clear D. This sequence was found in a woman aged 55-70 years with acute or convalescent COVID-19. Input material: peripheral blood. The CDR3 spells CASSYGWNYGYTF. CDR3 nucleotide sequence: TGTGCCAGCAGCTACGGGTGGAACTATGGCTACACCTTC.